This T cell receptor beta chain was recorded in a study of blood T cells in healthy people across ages. Study-wide results and caveats: There was a strong correlation between TCR beta diversity and naive T cell percentage.

At least ten counts were recorded for this clonotype. Its antigen is currently unknown. With a J-beta primer mix and a sample-barcoded 5' primer, a second PCR ran 7 to 11 cycles. TCRdb redid the calling of the 5' RACE reads with MiXCR, one entry per CDR3 protein. Here the sample spans approximately 1.5 million distinct CDR3 sequences, 30% to 40% being singletons. Samples each had at least 5 micrograms of total RNA extracted. V shed 2 bases and J shed 0 bases, with 11 bases lying between them. CDR1 is SGHVS and CDR2 is FNYEAQ in the germline V gene. The CDR3 has 15 residues. Specimen: blood. The origin of this receptor is a woman aged 25 to 39 in good health. The V and J genes are TRBV7-6 and TRBJ2-7; D may be TRBD1 (6 bases). The CDR3: CASSLLRGTSYEQYF. In nucleotides, the CDR3 is TGTGCCAGCAGCTTACTGAGGGGGACCTCCTACGAGCAGTACTTC.